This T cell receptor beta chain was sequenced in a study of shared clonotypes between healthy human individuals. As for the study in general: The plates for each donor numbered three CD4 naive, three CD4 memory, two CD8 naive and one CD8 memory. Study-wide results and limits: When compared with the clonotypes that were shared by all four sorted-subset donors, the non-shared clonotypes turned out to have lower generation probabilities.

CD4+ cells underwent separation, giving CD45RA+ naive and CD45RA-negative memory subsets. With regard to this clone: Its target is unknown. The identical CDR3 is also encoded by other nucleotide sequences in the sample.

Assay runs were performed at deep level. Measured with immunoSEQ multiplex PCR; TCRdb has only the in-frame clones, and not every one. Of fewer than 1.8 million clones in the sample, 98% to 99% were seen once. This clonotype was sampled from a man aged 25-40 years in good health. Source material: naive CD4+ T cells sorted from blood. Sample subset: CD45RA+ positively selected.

CDR3 loop: CASSLGRNTEAFF. CDR3 nucleotide sequence: TGTGCCAGCAGCCTGGGCCGAAACACTGAAGCTTTCTTT. The chain has TRBV11-2 and TRBJ1-1; D not certain. The CDR3 loop spans 13 amino acids. The germline gives CDR1 SGHAT, CDR2 FQNNGV. V shed 5 bases and J shed 2 bases, with 9 bases lying between them.